These 23 T cell receptor beta chains share one sample of origin, sequenced in a study of blood T cell repertoires in COVID-19. Data came from immunoSEQ multiplex PCR; TCRdb stores just in-frame clones and leaves some out. The sample has about 180,000 clones, 60% to 80% seen once; the top ten hold approximately 26%. The sample comprised peripheral blood. The receptors come from an older woman with acute or convalescent COVID-19.

V is TRBV18 and J is TRBJ2-1, with TRBD2 matching over 8 bases. The CDR3 consists of 14 residues. Germline lookup yields CDR1 KGHSH and CDR2 LQKENI. V was pared by 6 bases and J by 8 bases, with 9 bases of the junction left unmatched. In DNA, the CDR3 is TGTGCCAGCTCGCGCGGGACTAGTATCGATGAGCAGTTCTTC. Its protein is CASSRGTSIDEQFF.

J is TRBJ2-1 and V is TRBV5-8; tentatively, D is TRBD2 (7 bases). V was cut by 4 bases and J by 5 bases, with 19 bases left in between. The CDR3 has 16 residues. CDR1 and CDR2 from the germline V gene are SGHTS and YDEGEE. In DNA form, the CDR3 reads TGTGCCAGCAGCCCCTTATCAGGGGACTATAACAATGAGCAGTTCTTC. It yields the protein CASSPLSGDYNNEQFF.

J is TRBJ2-5 and V is TRBV11-3; TRBD2 matches 7 bases. Germline CDR1 is SGHNT and CDR2 is YENEEA. With V trimmed by 5 bases and J by 4 bases, 10 bases remained unmatched. This CDR3 is built from 15 residues. For the CDR3, the DNA is TGTGCCAGCAGCATGGGGCGGGGGATTGGAGAGACCCAGTACTTC. This translates into CASSMGRGIGETQYF.

V usage is TRBV24-1 and J usage is TRBJ2-1; D is possibly TRBD1 (5 bases). CDR3 size: 14 residues. In germline, CDR1 is KGHDR, CDR2 SFDVKD. V lost 4 bases and J lost 5, with 11 bases in between. The CDR3 region has the DNA TGTGCCACCAGTGACCAGACAGACAACAATGAGCAGTTCTTC. Its translation: CATSDQTDNNEQFF.

The V gene is TRBV5-1, the J gene TRBJ2-1; D uncertain. CDR3 length: 15 amino acids. The V end lost 2 bases, the J end lost 0 bases, and 9 bases lay between the germline ends. The germline CDR1 and CDR2 sequences are SGHRS and YFSETQ. This CDR3 is CASSFLRGSYNEQFF. Written as DNA, the CDR3 is TGCGCCAGCAGCTTCCTTCGAGGCTCCTACAATGAGCAGTTCTTC.

This clone was picked up a small number of times. The rearrangement uses TRBV5-5 and TRBJ2-7, with 11 bases lining up with TRBD1. Germline V gene sequence: CDR1 SGHKS, CDR2 YYEKEE (reference sequence). CDR3 size: 15 residues. Trimming at V came to 4 bases and at J to 3 bases, leaving 6 bases not matched to a gene. Here the CDR3 reads CASSRPGTGGYEQYF. The CDR3 region has the DNA TGTGCCAGCAGCCGTCCCGGGACAGGGGGCTACGAGCAGTACTTC.

In this sample, this clone turned up once. This rearrangement joins TRBV2 to TRBJ1-5, with a tentative D call TRBD1 (5 bases). Trimming stripped 4 bases from V and 6 bases from J, with 13 bases between. Germline CDR1 SNHLY, CDR2 FYNNEI. This CDR3 comprises 14 residues. This chain's CDR3 is CASSVQGPPQPQHF. CDR3 coding DNA: TGTGCCAGCAGTGTCCAGGGTCCCCCTCAGCCCCAGCATTTT.

The rearrangement links TRBV30 to TRBJ1-1; 8 bases map to TRBD1. J was trimmed by 3 bases and V by 2 bases; bases with no gene match: 8. The germline V gene has CDR1 GTSNPN and CDR2 SVGIG (reference sequence). This CDR3 contains 15 residues. In DNA, the CDR3 is TGTGCCTGGAGTCTCCGACAGGGGTCGGACACTGAAGCTTTCTTT. This gives the protein CAWSLRQGSDTEAFF.

The rearrangement joins TRBV5-5 to TRBJ2-4; no clear D. V lost 4 bases, J lost 7 bases, and 6 bases lay in between. Germline V gene lookup returns CDR1 SGHKS and CDR2 YYEKEE (reference sequence). The CDR3 extends over 11 amino acids. Written as DNA, the CDR3 is TGTGCCAGCAGCCCCGGTAACATTCAGTACTTC. Protein sequence: CASSPGNIQYF.

This clone turned up a few times. The J gene is TRBJ2-7, the V gene TRBV29-1; D is unresolved. Trimming cost V 1 base and J 4 bases, with 11 bases left between them. Germline CDR1 SQVTM, CDR2 ANQGSEA. The CDR3 has 13 residues. CDR3 nucleotide sequence: TGCAGCGTTGAAGGTGACACCTCTTACGAGCAGTACTTC. Translated, it gives CSVEGDTSYEQYF.

The genes are TRBV3-1 (or the pseudogene TRBV3-2) and TRBJ2-7; D is ambiguous. Per germline, CDR1 LGHDT and CDR2 YNNKEL (reference sequence). The CDR3 extends over 13 amino acids. The ends were cut back, 5 bases at V and 0 bases at J, with 8 bases in the middle. The CDR3 here is CASSSRSSYEQYF. The CDR3 coding sequence is TGTGCCAGCAGCTCCCGTTCCTCCTACGAGCAGTACTTC.

Worth noting for this clone: Other DNA variants within this sample encode the same CDR3. J is TRBJ2-1 and V is TRBV19, with 12 nucleotides matching TRBD1. In germline, CDR1 is LNHDA, CDR2 SQIVND (reference sequence). V lost 5 bases to trimming and J lost 10 bases; unmatched junction nucleotides: 6. CDR3 length: 14 residues. CDR3 DNA sequence: TGTGCCAGTAGTCGGGACAGGGGGCGGCCCGAGCAGTTCTTC. Protein sequence: CASSRDRGRPEQFF.

A few counts support this clone. This specimen includes other DNA sequences encoding the same CDR3. This chain connects TRBV30 to TRBJ1-2, with a possible D match to TRBD1 (5 bases). Germline assignment: CDR1 GTSNPN and CDR2 SVGIG (reference sequence). This CDR3 contains 13 residues. Trimming removed 0 bases from V and 0 bases from J, with 5 bases in between. CDR3 sequence (DNA): TGTGCCTGGAGTGTACAGGCTAACTATGGCTACACCTTC. Its protein is CAWSVQANYGYTF.

This clone showed up just a few times. The chain combines TRBV6-1 with TRBJ1-4; 9 nucleotides match TRBD1. The junction had 3 bases not matched to a gene; V was cut back by 3 bases and J by 10 bases. The V gene's germline CDR1 is MNHNS and CDR2 SASEGT. This CDR3 spans 13 amino acids. This chain's CDR3 is CASSETGGGKLFF. CDR3 coding DNA: TGTGCCAGCAGTGAGACAGGGGGGGGAAAACTGTTTTTT.

The chain couples TRBV7-2 to TRBJ2-3; 7 bases map to TRBD2. Germline CDR1 and CDR2: SGHTA and FQGNSA. The CDR3 covers 15 residues. The J segment lost 4 bases and the V segment lost 8 bases, leaving 12 bases of the junction unmatched. The CDR3 nucleotides are TGTGCCAGCGCTTCGAGGGCGGGAGAAGCAGATACGCAGTATTTT. Protein product: CASASRAGEADTQYF.

The gene calls are TRBV7-8 and TRBJ2-7, with D maybe TRBD1 (5 bases). V was pared by 1 base and J by 5 bases, with 15 bases between. The CDR3 length is 15 residues. The germline V gene has CDR1 SGHVS and CDR2 FQNEAQ. CDR3: CASSLGSGRVDEQYF. DNA of the CDR3: TGTGCCAGCAGCTTAGGTTCTGGCAGGGTTGACGAGCAGTACTTC.

The CDR3 DNA follows: TGTGCCAGCTCACCAGGGGGGAATAGCAATCAGCCCCAGCATTTT. It yields the protein CASSPGGNSNQPQHF. This rearrangement joins TRBV18 to TRBJ1-5; tentative D call: TRBD1 (5 bases). CDR1 is KGHSH, CDR2 LQKENI, per germline. The V end was cut by 2 bases, the J end by 0 bases, with 8 bases between. This CDR3 is 15 amino acids long.

The V call is TRBV5-4, the J call TRBJ1-2; 10 positions match TRBD1. The CDR3 extends over 15 amino acids. V was clipped by 4 bases and J by 4 bases; unmatched bases: 7. The germline gives CDR1 SGHNT, CDR2 YYREEE (reference sequence). CDR3 bases: TGTGCCAGCAGCCGGGGCGGGACAGGGGCCTATGGCTACACCTTC. Amino acids: CASSRGGTGAYGYTF.

The chain employs TRBV24-1 and TRBJ1-2, with 7 bases fitting TRBD1. V was pared by 7 bases and J by 7 bases, with 11 bases of the junction left unmatched. This CDR3 has 14 residues. Germline V lookup: CDR1 KGHDR, CDR2 SFDVKD. CDR3 residues: CATSDRDGFGGYTF. The CDR3 DNA follows: TGTGCCACCAGCGACAGGGATGGCTTCGGTGGCTACACCTTC.

The chain carries TRBV1 and TRBJ2-5; the table's TRBD2 call for D was not verified on the DNA. TRBV1 represents a pseudogene. The CDR3 runs 22 residues. CDR3 in DNA: TGCACCAGCAGCCAACGGAACCGCCCCGGGACTAGCGGGAGTTGGCGGCAAGAGACCCAGTACTTC. Amino acid sequence: CTSSQRNRPGTSGSWRQETQYF.

The V call is TRBV3-1 (or the pseudogene TRBV3-2), the J call TRBJ2-1; D is possibly TRBD1 (6 bases). The germline V and J ends were trimmed by 0 bases and 3 bases, with 9 bases remaining between them. This CDR3 has 15 amino acids. Germline CDR1 is LGHDT and CDR2 is YNNKEL (reference sequence). The CDR3 DNA reads TGTGCCAGCAGCCAAGATGGGGGCAGCTACAATGAGCAGTTCTTC. Amino acids: CASSQDGGSYNEQFF.

In its sample, this clone was seen a few times. The chain recombines TRBV28 with TRBJ1-4; D unclear. CDR1 and CDR2 (germline): MDHEN, SYDVKM. The CDR3 extends over 13 amino acids. The ends were cut back, 7 bases at V and 7 bases at J, with 13 bases in the middle. The CDR3 loop reads CASKNGLSEKLFF. In DNA, the CDR3 is TGTGCCAGCAAGAACGGTCTAAGTGAAAAACTGTTTTTT.

The chain links TRBV11-2 to TRBJ2-7, with 13 positions matching TRBD2. CDR3 size: 16 residues. Germline lookup yields CDR1 SGHAT and CDR2 FQNNGV. Trimming took 3 bases from V and 5 from J; bases not matched to a gene: 7. The CDR3 DNA follows: TGTGCCAGCAGCTTCCGGACTAGCGGGAGTTCGGACGAGCAGTACTTC. It is translated as CASSFRTSGSSDEQYF.